The text below deals with one T cell receptor (beta chain). The antigen is unknown. Trimming removed 10 bases from V and 5 bases from J, with 15 bases in between. The CDR3 runs 13 residues. CDR1 MNHNS and CDR2 SASEGT come from the germline V gene. This record belongs to a study of beta chain features in type 1 diabetes. Study-wide points: TCRB CDR3 length was moderately but significantly reduced in all four CD4+ subsets of Type 1 diabetes patients. Any role of HLA type in TCRB rearrangement remained unresolved here. cDNA-based sequencing might over-represent cells highly expressing TCR. Researchers caution that PCR might favor shorter templates, equally among patients and controls.

The whole isolated RNA underwent reverse transcription, so sequencing captured expressed TCRB transcripts. TCRdb's table, derived via immunoSEQ multiplex PCR, lists solely in-frame clones and lacks some. The data show more than 550,000 clones, over 11% seen once. The chain combines TRBV6-1 with TRBJ1-5; the D gene is possibly TRBD1 (6 bases). Sample: naive CD4+ T cells from blood. The source of this sequence is a man aged 18 to 29 with type 1 diabetes. CDR3 DNA sequence: TGTGCCACCGCCGGGACACCGTATCAGCCCCAGCATTTT. It is translated as CATAGTPYQPQHF.